This entry lists 30 T cell receptor beta chains sequenced from one sample in a study of blood T cell repertoires in COVID-19. The repertoire was sequenced with immunoSEQ multiplex PCR; TCRdb's copy has only in-frame clones and lacks some. The sample has about 96,000 clones, around three quarters seen once; the top ten hold approximately 8.7%. The source material was peripheral blood. Receptor source: a man aged 50 or older who had recovered from COVID-19.

The chain has TRBV5-4 and TRBJ1-1; weak D call: TRBD1 (5 bases). Trimming took off 4 bases at V and 4 bases at J, with 14 bases between the two ends. From germline, CDR1 is SGHNT and CDR2 YYREEE (reference sequence). The CDR3 is made up of 14 amino acids. CDR3 in amino acids: CASSLIGGGTEAFF. The DNA of the CDR3 is TGTGCCAGCAGCCTAATCGGGGGGGGCACTGAAGCTTTCTTT.

This chain connects TRBV30 to TRBJ1-1; no reliable D call. This CDR3 spans 12 amino acids. The germline V gene has CDR1 GTSNPN and CDR2 SVGIG (reference sequence). V lost 1 base to trimming and J lost 6 bases, with 9 bases between them. The CDR3 coding sequence is TGTGCCTGGAGTGGTCAAGCGGCTGAAGCTTTCTTT. Residues: CAWSGQAAEAFF.

This chain joins TRBV27 and TRBJ1-6; 9 nucleotides align to TRBD1. Looked up from germline, CDR1 is MNHEY and CDR2 is SMNVEV (reference sequence). V was pared by 6 bases and J by 8 bases, with 8 bases of the junction left unmatched. The length of the CDR3 is 15 residues. CDR3 sequence reads: CASRPQGAKDSPLHF. CDR3 nucleotides: TGTGCCAGCAGGCCACAGGGGGCTAAAGATTCACCCCTCCACTTT.

As concerns this clone: Within the sample, other DNA sequences also encode this same CDR3. This rearrangement joins TRBV3-1 (or the pseudogene TRBV3-2) to TRBJ1-1; D unclear. Germline lookup yields CDR1 LGHDT and CDR2 YNNKEL (reference sequence). The CDR3 is 15 residues long. V was pared by 0 bases and J by 2 bases, with 10 bases between. The CDR3 DNA is TGTGCCAGCAGCCAAGAAGCGGGAGGAAACACTGAAGCTTTCTTT. It yields the protein CASSQEAGGNTEAFF.

The rearrangement joins TRBV7-3 to TRBJ2-7; maybe TRBD2 (5 bases). Germline CDR1 is SGHTA and CDR2 is FQGTGA. The V end was cut by 2 bases, the J end by 6 bases, with 17 bases between. This CDR3 contains 15 residues. CDR3 protein: CASSLVRTPNTEQYF. CDR3 nucleotides: TGTGCCAGCAGCTTAGTCCGGACTCCCAACACCGAGCAGTACTTC. The variable domain in full, with the rest retrieved from reference TRBV7-3 and TRBJ2-7, is GAGVSQTPSNKVTEKGKYVELRCDPISGHTALYWYRQSLGQGPEFLIYFQGTGAADDSGLPNDRFFAVRPEGSVSTLKIQRTERGDSAVYLCASSLVRTPNTEQYFGPGTRLTVT.

The J gene is TRBJ2-7, the V gene TRBV9, with D tentatively TRBD1 (6 bases). This CDR3 region has 14 residues. Trimming removed 3 bases at V and 3 bases at J, with 13 bases between. The germline V gene has CDR1 SGDLS and CDR2 YYNGEE. This CDR3 reads CASSASGVGYEQYF. In DNA form, the CDR3 reads TGTGCCAGCAGCGCGTCAGGGGTGGGCTACGAGCAGTACTTC.

This clone occurred once. J is TRBJ1-1 and V is TRBV19, with TRBD1 matching 8 bases. The CDR3 consists of 14 residues. Per the germline V gene, CDR1 is LNHDA and CDR2 is SQIVND (reference sequence). The V segment lost 6 bases and the J segment 1 base; nucleotides outside the gene matches: 4. The CDR3 loop reads CASRGGTGNTEAFF. DNA for the CDR3: TGTGCCAGTAGGGGAGGGACAGGGAACACTGAAGCTTTCTTT.

The chain carries TRBV27 and TRBJ1-1; a possible D gene is TRBD1 (6 bases). CDR3 length equals 17 residues. The ends were cut back, 5 bases at V and 0 bases at J, with 19 bases in the middle. Germline V gene lookup returns CDR1 MNHEY and CDR2 SMNVEV (reference sequence). The CDR3 loop reads CASSLTTGGTLNTEAFF. The CDR3, as DNA: TGTGCCAGCAGTCTTACTACCGGTGGGACACTGAACACTGAAGCTTTCTTT.

The chain combines TRBV28 with TRBJ2-7; 9 positions match TRBD1. The CDR3 totals 15 residues. V lost 0 bases and J lost 3; bases outside the gene matches: 3. Germline-derived CDR1 and CDR2 are MDHEN and SYDVKM. DNA of the CDR3: TGTGCCAGCAGTTTATGGGGACAGGGTAGCTACGAGCAGTACTTC. Its translation: CASSLWGQGSYEQYF.

J is TRBJ2-7 and V is TRBV6-5; tentative D call: TRBD2 (6 bases). The germline gives CDR1 MNHEY, CDR2 SVGAGI. Trimming left V 7 bases short and J 0 bases short, with 10 bases between. The CDR3 length is 13 residues. The CDR3 DNA reads as TGTGCCAGCAAACGGGACTTCTCCTACGAGCAGTACTTC. Its protein product is CASKRDFSYEQYF.

The chain combines TRBV29-1 with TRBJ2-1, with a tentative D call TRBD2 (6 bases). Germline-derived CDR1 and CDR2 are SQVTM and ANQGSEA. V was pared by 6 bases and J by 8 bases, with 17 bases between. CDR3 size: 13 residues. The CDR3 reads CSVATGEGDEQFF. The CDR3 nucleotides read TGCAGCGTCGCGACGGGAGAAGGGGATGAGCAGTTCTTC.

This clone was seen more than once but under ten times. The rearrangement links TRBV6-2 or TRBV6-3 to TRBJ2-1; TRBD2 matches at 8 bases. V trimming: 0 bases; J trimming: 3 bases; junction bases outside the gene matches: 1. Germline lookup yields CDR1 MNHEY and CDR2 SVGEGT. The CDR3 has 15 residues. The CDR3 DNA follows: TGTGCCAGCAGTTACTCGGCGGGAGGCTACAATGAGCAGTTCTTC. It encodes CASSYSAGGYNEQFF.

The chain is built from TRBV6-5 and TRBJ2-7, with 10 bases identical to TRBD1. The CDR3 extends over 15 amino acids. Germline V lookup: CDR1 MNHEY, CDR2 SVGAGI. V trimming: 6 bases; J trimming: 4 bases; junction bases outside the gene matches: 9. Here the CDR3 DNA reads TGTGCCAGCAGGAGGACGGGACAGGGGCCTTACGAGCAGTACTTC. This encodes CASRRTGQGPYEQYF.

The chain recombines TRBV11-3 with TRBJ2-3; 7 bases are a match to TRBD2. Germline trimming cut 8 bases from V and 0 bases from J; bases unmatched to any gene: 8. This CDR3 region has 15 residues. Germline lookup yields CDR1 SGHNT and CDR2 YENEEA. The DNA of the CDR3 is TGTGCCAGCTCCGGGGGGAGCTTAAGCACAGATACGCAGTATTTT. Translation gives CASSGGSLSTDTQYF.

The chain links TRBV7-3 to TRBJ1-2; D is perhaps TRBD1 (5 bases). Deletions cut 5 bases from V and 4 bases from J, with 8 bases between. The CDR3 spans 12 residues. From germline, CDR1 is SGHTA and CDR2 FQGTGA. The CDR3 reads CASSATVYGYTF. The CDR3 region has the DNA TGTGCCAGCAGCGCGACAGTCTATGGCTACACCTTC.

The J gene is TRBJ2-1, the V gene TRBV4-2; 8 bases are shared with TRBD2. The CDR3 is 16 amino acids. The germline V gene has CDR1 LGHNA and CDR2 YNFKEQ. The V segment lost 3 bases and the J segment 8 bases; nucleotides outside the gene matches: 12. The CDR3 coding sequence is TGTGCCAGCAGCCAGGACGGGACTAGGGGCGGGGATGAGCAGTTCTTC. This codes for CASSQDGTRGGDEQFF.

The V gene is TRBV9, the J gene TRBJ2-1, with 7 bases matching TRBD1. The CDR3 is 14 amino acids. Germline CDR1 SGDLS, CDR2 YYNGEE. The J segment lost 8 bases and the V segment lost 3 bases, leaving 8 bases of the junction unmatched. The CDR3 coding sequence is TGTGCCAGCAGCGCAACCACACAGGGGTATGAGCAGTTCTTC. Translation: CASSATTQGYEQFF.

The rearrangement uses TRBV3-1 (or the pseudogene TRBV3-2) and TRBJ2-7; 12 nucleotides align to TRBD1. Germline V gene data show CDR1 as LGHDT and CDR2 as YNNKEL (reference sequence). V lost 3 bases to trimming and J lost 6 bases; unmatched junction nucleotides: 9. The CDR3 loop spans 16 amino acids. The CDR3 sequence is CASSQSRGTGGSEQYF. CDR3 DNA sequence: TGTGCCAGCAGCCAGTCAAGGGGGACAGGGGGCAGCGAGCAGTACTTC.

The CDR3 here is CASSQWGATNYGYTF. The DNA of the CDR3 is TGTGCCAGCAGTCAATGGGGCGCTACAAACTATGGCTACACCTTC. The chain has TRBV28 and TRBJ1-2, with D maybe TRBD1 (5 bases). Germline loops: CDR1 MDHEN, CDR2 SYDVKM. Trimming pared 5 bases from V and 2 bases from J, leaving 15 bases between. The CDR3 extends over 15 amino acids.

The gene calls are TRBV7-9 and TRBJ2-5; 7 bases are a match to TRBD2. CDR1 is SEHNR and CDR2 is FQNEAQ in the germline V gene (reference sequence). The CDR3 is 13 amino acids. V was clipped by 8 bases and J by 5 bases; unmatched bases: 8. The CDR3 DNA is TGTGCCAGCCGGCGGGAGTCGGTGGAGACCCAGTACTTC. Encoded protein: CASRRESVETQYF.

The chain has TRBV12-5 and TRBJ1-1; 8 bases agree with TRBD1. The CDR3 is 15 amino acids. The V gene's germline CDR1 is LGHNT and CDR2 FRNRAP. V lost 2 bases to trimming and J lost 6 bases; unmatched junction nucleotides: 8. In DNA, the CDR3 is TGTGCTAGTGGTTTGTTTATAGGGGGACAGGCTGAAGCTTTCTTT. It codes for CASGLFIGGQAEAFF.

This clone was seen only a few times. This sequence joins TRBV5-1 and TRBJ2-2; 8 bases agree with TRBD2. The CDR3 covers 18 residues. V was pared by 0 bases and J by 4 bases, with 11 bases of the junction left unmatched. Per germline, CDR1 SGHRS and CDR2 YFSETQ. This CDR3 is CASSLAPGGGESTGELFF. CDR3 DNA: TGCGCCAGCAGCTTGGCCCCGGGAGGGGGTGAGAGCACCGGGGAGCTGTTTTTT.

The chain employs TRBV5-6 and TRBJ2-7; D gene unclear. Germline V gives CDR1 SGHDT, CDR2 YYEEEE. The CDR3 contains 13 residues. V dropped 4 bases and J dropped 0 bases, with 8 bases sitting between them. The CDR3 sequence: CASSHVASYEQYF. The CDR3 nucleotides are TGTGCCAGCAGCCACGTGGCCTCCTACGAGCAGTACTTC.

This chain uses TRBV3-1 (or the pseudogene TRBV3-2) with TRBJ1-1, with unresolved D. Germline V gives CDR1 LGHDT, CDR2 YNNKEL (reference sequence). CDR3 length equals 12 residues. V gave up 3 bases and J gave up 1 base, with 3 bases separating them. The CDR3 is CASSHRNTEAFF. The CDR3 DNA sequence: TGTGCCAGCAGCCATAGGAACACTGAAGCTTTCTTT.

This chain connects TRBV3-1 (or the pseudogene TRBV3-2) to TRBJ1-1; possible D gene TRBD1, 6 bases. The CDR3 has 16 residues. V was clipped by 1 base and J by 1 base, with 13 bases between them. Germline loops: CDR1 LGHDT, CDR2 YNNKEL (reference sequence). CDR3 coding DNA: TGTGCCAGCAGCCAAGTGGCAGGGGATGGGAACACTGAAGCTTTCTTT. This gives the protein CASSQVAGDGNTEAFF.

The chain joins TRBV10-3 to TRBJ1-5, with 9 positions matching TRBD1. This CDR3 region has 14 residues. CDR1 and CDR2 (germline): ENHRY, SYGVKD. J was trimmed by 2 bases and V by 8 bases; bases with no gene match: 4. The CDR3 nucleotides read TGTGCCATCCGGACAGGGGAGGGCAATCAGCCCCAGCATTTT. Translated: CAIRTGEGNQPQHF.

The table lists this clone with a count of one. The chain is built from TRBV7-8 and TRBJ1-6; 7 bases align to TRBD1. The V gene's germline CDR1 is SGHVS and CDR2 FQNEAQ. J was trimmed by 7 bases and V by 5 bases; bases with no gene match: 14. CDR3 length: 17 amino acids. The CDR3 protein is CASSRAEQGYLNSPLHF. The CDR3 nucleotides read TGTGCCAGCAGCCGAGCGGAACAGGGGTACTTAAATTCACCCCTCCACTTT.

The J gene is TRBJ2-3, the V gene TRBV2; no definite D call. Germline CDR1 reads SNHLY; CDR2 reads FYNNEI. This CDR3 contains 15 residues. Trimming took off 5 bases at V and 2 bases at J, with 14 bases between the two ends. CDR3: CASSPRRTDTDTQYF. The CDR3 DNA follows: TGTGCCAGCAGTCCCCGTAGAACTGACACAGATACGCAGTATTTT. Full variable domain (missing parts from reference TRBV2 and TRBJ2-3): EPEVTQTPSHQVTQMGQEVILRCVPISNHLYFYWYRQILGQKVEFLVSFYNNEISEKSEIFDDQFSVERPDGSNFTLKIRSTKLEDSAMYFCASSPRRTDTDTQYFGPGTRLTVL.

Points on this clone: Other DNA sequences in the sample encode the same CDR3. J is TRBJ2-7 and V is TRBV6-6, with TRBD2 matching over 11 bases. V dropped 3 bases and J dropped 4; count of bases not matched to a gene: 8. The length of the CDR3 is 16 residues. In germline, CDR1 is MNHNY, CDR2 SVGAGI (reference sequence). CDR3 protein: CASSYSRLAGTYEQYF. The CDR3 DNA follows: TGTGCCAGCAGTTATTCCCGACTAGCGGGGACATACGAGCAGTACTTC.

V and J are TRBV4-1 and TRBJ2-7; 13 nucleotides line up with TRBD2. This CDR3 contains 17 residues. V was pared by 2 bases and J by 3 bases, with 7 bases of the junction left unmatched. Germline CDR1 MGHRA, CDR2 YSYEKL. This chain's CDR3 is CASSQYTGLAGHYEQYF. Written as DNA, the CDR3 is TGCGCCAGCAGCCAATATACGGGACTAGCGGGACACTACGAGCAGTACTTC.